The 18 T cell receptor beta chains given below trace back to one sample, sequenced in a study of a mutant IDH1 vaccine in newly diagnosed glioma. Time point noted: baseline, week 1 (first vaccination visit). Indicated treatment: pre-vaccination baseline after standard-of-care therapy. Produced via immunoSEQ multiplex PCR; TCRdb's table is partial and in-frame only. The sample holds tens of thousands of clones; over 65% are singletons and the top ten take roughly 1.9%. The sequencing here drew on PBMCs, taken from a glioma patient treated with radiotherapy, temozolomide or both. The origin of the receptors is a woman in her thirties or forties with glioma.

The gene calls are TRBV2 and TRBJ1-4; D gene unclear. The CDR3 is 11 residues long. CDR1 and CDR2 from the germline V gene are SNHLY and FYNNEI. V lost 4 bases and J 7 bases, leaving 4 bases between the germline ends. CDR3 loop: CASSVGEKLFF. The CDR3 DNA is TGTGCCAGCAGTGTAGGTGAAAAACTGTTTTTT.

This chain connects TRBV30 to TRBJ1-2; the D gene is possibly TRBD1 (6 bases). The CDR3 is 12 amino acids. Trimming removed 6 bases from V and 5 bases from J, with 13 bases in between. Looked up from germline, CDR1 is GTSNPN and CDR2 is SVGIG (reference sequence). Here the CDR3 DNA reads TGTGCCTGCCGGAAGGGGGAGTATGGCTACACCTTC. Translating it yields CACRKGEYGYTF.

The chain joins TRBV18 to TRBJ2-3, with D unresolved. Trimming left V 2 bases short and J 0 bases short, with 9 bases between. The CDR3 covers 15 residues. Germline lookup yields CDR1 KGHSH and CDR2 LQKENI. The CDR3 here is CASSPKASSTDTQYF. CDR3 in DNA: TGTGCCAGCTCACCAAAGGCATCTAGCACAGATACGCAGTATTTT.

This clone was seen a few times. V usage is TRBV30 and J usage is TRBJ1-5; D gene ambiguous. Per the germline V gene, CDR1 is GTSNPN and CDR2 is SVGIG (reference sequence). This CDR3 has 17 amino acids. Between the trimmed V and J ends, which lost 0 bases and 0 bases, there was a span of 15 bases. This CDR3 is CAWSVSRSEHSNQPQHF. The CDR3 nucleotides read TGTGCCTGGAGTGTTTCTAGGTCGGAACATAGCAATCAGCCCCAGCATTTT.

The CDR3 reads CATRGGGWNQPQHF. The DNA for the CDR3 is TGTGCCACCCGGGGAGGGGGGTGGAATCAGCCCCAGCATTTT. V gene TRBV27 combines with J gene TRBJ1-5, with a weak D call TRBD1 (6 bases). This CDR3 region has 14 residues. Germline CDR1 reads MNHEY; CDR2 reads SMNVEV (reference sequence). V was cut by 10 bases and J by 4 bases, with 17 bases left in between.

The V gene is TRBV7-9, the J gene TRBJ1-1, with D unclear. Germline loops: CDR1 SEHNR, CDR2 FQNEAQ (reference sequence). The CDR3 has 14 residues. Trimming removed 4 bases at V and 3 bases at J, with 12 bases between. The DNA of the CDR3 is TGTGCCAGCAGCTGGAGTACGTTGGACACTGAAGCTTTCTTT. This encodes CASSWSTLDTEAFF.

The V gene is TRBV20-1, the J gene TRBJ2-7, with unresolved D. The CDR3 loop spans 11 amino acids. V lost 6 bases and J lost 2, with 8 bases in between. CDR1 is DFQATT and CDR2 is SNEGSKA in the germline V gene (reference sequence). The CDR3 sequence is CSAGITYEQYF. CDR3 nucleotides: TGCAGTGCAGGGATTACCTACGAGCAGTACTTC.

The CDR3 spells CASSRRQYNEQFF. The DNA for the CDR3 is TGCGCCAGCAGCCGACGGCAATACAATGAGCAGTTCTTC. This chain uses TRBV4-3 with TRBJ2-1; D ambiguous. V shed 4 bases and J shed 4 bases, with 8 bases lying between them. The germline gives CDR1 LGHNA, CDR2 YSLEER. The CDR3 sequence is 13 residues long.

The DNA for the CDR3 is TGTGCCAGCAGCTGGCTCGGACAGGGGGCACGGAATTCACCCCTCCACTTT. It is translated as CASSWLGQGARNSPLHF. V is TRBV5-5 and J is TRBJ1-6; 11 bases agree with TRBD1. This CDR3 has 17 residues. Germline CDR1 SGHKS, CDR2 YYEKEE (reference sequence). Trimming cost V 3 bases and J 7 bases; bases outside gene matches: 9. Variable domain in full (rest from reference TRBV5-5 and TRBJ1-6): DAGVTQSPTHLIKTRGQQVTLRCSPISGHKSVSWYQQVLGQGPQFIFQYYEKEERGRGNFPDRFSARQFPNYSSELNVNALLLGDSALYLCASSWLGQGARNSPLHFGNGTRLTVT.

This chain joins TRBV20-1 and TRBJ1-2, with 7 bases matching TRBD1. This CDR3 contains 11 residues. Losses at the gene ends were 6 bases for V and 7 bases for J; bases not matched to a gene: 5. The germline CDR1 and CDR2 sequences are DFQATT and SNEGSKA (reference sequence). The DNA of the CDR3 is TGCAGTGCAGAAGGGGGCACTGGCTACACCTTC. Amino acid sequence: CSAEGGTGYTF.

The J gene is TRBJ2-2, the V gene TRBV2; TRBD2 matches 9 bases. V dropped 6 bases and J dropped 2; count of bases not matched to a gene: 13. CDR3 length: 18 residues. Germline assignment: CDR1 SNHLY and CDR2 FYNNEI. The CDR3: CASRGLGGGVINTGELFF. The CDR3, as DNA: TGTGCCAGCAGGGGACTTGGCGGGGGGGTTATAAACACCGGGGAGCTGTTTTTT.

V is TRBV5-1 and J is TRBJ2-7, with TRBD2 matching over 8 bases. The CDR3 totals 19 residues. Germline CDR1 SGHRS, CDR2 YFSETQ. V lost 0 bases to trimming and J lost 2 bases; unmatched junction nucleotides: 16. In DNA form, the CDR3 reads TGCGCCAGCAGCTTGGATGATAGGGCCAGCGGGGGCCCCACCTACGAGCAGTACTTC. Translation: CASSLDDRASGGPTYEQYF.

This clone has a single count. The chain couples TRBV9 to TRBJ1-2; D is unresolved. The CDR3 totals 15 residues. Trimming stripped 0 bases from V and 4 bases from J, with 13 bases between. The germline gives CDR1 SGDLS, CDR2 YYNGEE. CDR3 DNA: TGTGCCAGCAGCGTAGATGCAGGCGGAGGCTATGGCTACACCTTC. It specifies CASSVDAGGGYGYTF.

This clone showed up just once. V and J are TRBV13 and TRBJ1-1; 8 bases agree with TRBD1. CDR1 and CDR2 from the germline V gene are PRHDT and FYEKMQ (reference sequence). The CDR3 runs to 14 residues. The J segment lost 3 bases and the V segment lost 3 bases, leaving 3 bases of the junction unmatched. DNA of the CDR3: TGTGCCAGCAGCTTCCGGACAGGGTACACTGAAGCTTTCTTT. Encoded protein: CASSFRTGYTEAFF.

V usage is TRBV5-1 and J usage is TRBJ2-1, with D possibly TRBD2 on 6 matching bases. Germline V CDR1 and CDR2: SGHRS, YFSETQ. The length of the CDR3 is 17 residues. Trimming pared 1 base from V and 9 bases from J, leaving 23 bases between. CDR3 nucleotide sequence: TGCGCCAGCAGCTTGTCTCTGAGGAGGGCGATTGGCGGTGAGCAGTTCTTC. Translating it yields CASSLSLRRAIGGEQFF.

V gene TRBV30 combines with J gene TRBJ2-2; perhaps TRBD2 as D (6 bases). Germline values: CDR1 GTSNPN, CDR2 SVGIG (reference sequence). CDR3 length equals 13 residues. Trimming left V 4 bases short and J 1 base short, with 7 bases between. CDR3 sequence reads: CAWMGGNTGELFF. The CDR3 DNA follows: TGTGCCTGGATGGGAGGGAACACCGGGGAGCTGTTTTTT.

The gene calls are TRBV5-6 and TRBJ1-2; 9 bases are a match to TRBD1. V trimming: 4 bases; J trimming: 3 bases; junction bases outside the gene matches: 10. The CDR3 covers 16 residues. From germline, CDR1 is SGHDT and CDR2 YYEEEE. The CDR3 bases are TGTGCCAGCAGCCGCGGGACAGGGAGGGTCTACTATGGCTACACCTTC. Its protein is CASSRGTGRVYYGYTF.

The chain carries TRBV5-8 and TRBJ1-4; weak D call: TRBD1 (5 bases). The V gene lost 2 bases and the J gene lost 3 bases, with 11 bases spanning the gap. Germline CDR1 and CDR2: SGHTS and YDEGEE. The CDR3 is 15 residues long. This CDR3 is CASSFGGKANEKLFF. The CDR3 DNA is TGTGCCAGCAGCTTTGGGGGAAAGGCTAATGAAAAACTGTTTTTT.